Below, 10 T cell receptor beta chains from the same sample are listed, as sequenced in a study of T-cell memory formation after mild COVID-19. One entry per CDR3 protein, called by TCRdb with MiXCR from the 5' RACE reads. The sample includes about 450,000 distinct CDR3 sequences, 20% to 30% of them seen just once. Sequenced input: PBMCs or a T cell subset sorted from them (not recorded which). These receptors all come from an adult woman who had mild COVID-19 (a few samples of this study predate the infection). Cell type and time point are not known.

This clonotype was observed at least ten times. The chain recombines TRBV6-6 with TRBJ2-7; D is perhaps TRBD2 (6 bases). Germline assignment: CDR1 MNHNY and CDR2 SVGAGI (reference sequence). Trimming pared 0 bases from V and 2 bases from J, leaving 14 bases between. The CDR3 covers 16 residues. The CDR3 reads CASSYSIVGGAYEQYF. CDR3 DNA: TGTGCCAGCAGTTACTCGATTGTTGGCGGGGCCTACGAGCAGTACTTC.

The rearrangement joins TRBV5-4 to TRBJ2-7; the match to TRBD1 covers 7 bases. V was clipped by 4 bases and J by 0 bases; unmatched bases: 7. CDR1 is SGHNT and CDR2 is YYREEE in the germline V gene (reference sequence). The CDR3 covers 15 residues. As DNA, the CDR3 is TGTGCCAGCAGCGAGAAGACAGGGAACTCCTACGAGCAGTACTTC. As protein: CASSEKTGNSYEQYF.

This clonotype has just a few counts. The rearrangement uses TRBV2 and TRBJ2-3; D may be TRBD2 (6 bases). The germline V gene has CDR1 SNHLY and CDR2 FYNNEI. CDR3 length: 14 amino acids. Trimming removed 4 bases at V and 6 bases at J, with 14 bases between. Written as DNA, the CDR3 is TGTGCCAGCAGTGTGGGGGGAGTGAGGGATACGCAGTATTTT. It translates to CASSVGGVRDTQYF.

V gene TRBV7-2 combines with J gene TRBJ1-2, with D unresolved. Trimming removed 5 bases from V and 8 bases from J, with 15 bases in between. CDR1 is SGHTA, CDR2 FQGNSA, per germline. The CDR3 is 13 amino acids. The CDR3 region is CASSPGPGGGYTF. The CDR3 nucleotides are TGTGCCAGCAGCCCAGGACCGGGAGGCGGCTACACCTTC.

This clonotype was seen a few times. The CDR3 sequence is CASISYGTANTEAFF. As DNA, the CDR3 is TGTGCCAGCATAAGTTATGGAACGGCTAACACTGAAGCTTTCTTT. The rearrangement links TRBV6-5 to TRBJ1-1; D is unclear. Germline V gene data show CDR1 as MNHEY and CDR2 as SVGAGI. This CDR3 has 15 residues. Trimming pared 7 bases from V and 2 bases from J, leaving 17 bases between.

This clonotype was seen only a few times. V is TRBV12-3 or TRBV12-4 and J is TRBJ2-7; TRBD2 might be the D (7 bases). The CDR3 consists of 13 residues. V was clipped by 3 bases and J by 6 bases, with 12 bases between them. In DNA, the CDR3 is TGTGCCAGCAGTTTTGGGGGGGCTGGCGAGCAGTACTTC. As protein: CASSFGGAGEQYF.

This clonotype turned up a few times. The gene calls are TRBV21-1 and TRBJ1-4; TRBD1 is taken as the D call from the table, unchecked against the DNA. TRBV21-1 is labeled a pseudogene. The CDR3 is 20 residues long. The CDR3 DNA reads as TGTGCCAGCAGCCTTCAATCAACAGGGGCGCCTTCCTCAACTAATGAAAAACTGTTTTTT. Translating it yields CASSLQSTGAPSSTNEKLFF.

This clonotype was counted between two and nine times. The V gene is TRBV6-5, the J gene TRBJ1-2; D call uncertain. V was shortened by 6 bases and J by 7 bases, with 18 bases between the two germline ends. Germline assignment: CDR1 MNHEY and CDR2 SVGAGI. The CDR3 consists of 14 residues. The CDR3 DNA sequence: TGTGCCAGCAGGATGGGGATGGGATTTGCTGGCTACACCTTC. Translating gives CASRMGMGFAGYTF.

This clonotype was seen more than once but under ten times. This chain connects TRBV5-4 to TRBJ2-7; unclear D gene. Between the trimmed V and J ends, which lost 0 bases and 0 bases, there was a span of 7 bases. CDR1 and CDR2 (germline): SGHNT, YYREEE (reference sequence). The length of the CDR3 is 14 residues. The CDR3 loop is CASSLGAASYEQYF. CDR3 coding DNA: TGTGCCAGCAGCTTGGGGGCAGCCTCCTACGAGCAGTACTTC.

This chain links TRBV5-4 with TRBJ1-1; 8 nucleotides align to TRBD1. Germline V gene sequence: CDR1 SGHNT, CDR2 YYREEE (reference sequence). The CDR3 has 14 residues. With V trimmed by 4 bases and J by 0 bases, 2 bases remained unmatched. The CDR3 protein is CASSRDRLNTEAFF. The CDR3 DNA follows: TGTGCCAGCAGCCGGGACAGGCTGAACACTGAAGCTTTCTTT.